The entry below gives a single T cell receptor beta chain sequence along with its context. Antigen: not known. What was sequenced on ten immunoSEQ deep assay plates was unsorted PBMC DNA. Sequencing used immunoSEQ multiplex PCR; TCRdb keeps in-frame clones, though not all of them. Seen here are about 560,000 clones, 70% to 80% observed once, and the top ten hold around 12%. The record originates from a study of shared clonotypes between healthy human individuals. General observations from the study: There were few donors, and this limited the genetic and exposure-history diversity represented.

Germline CDR1 SGDLS, CDR2 YYNGEE. The CDR3 loop spans 15 amino acids. V lost 0 bases, J lost 0 bases, and 7 bases lay in between. The J gene is TRBJ1-3, the V gene TRBV9; D unresolved. Sequenced: PBMCs. The clonotype comes from a woman aged 40 to 50 in good health. Some clones in this sample may be carry-over from other donors' samples. As DNA, the CDR3 is TGTGCCAGCAGCGTAGGGGATCACTCTGGAAACACCATATATTTT. This codes for CASSVGDHSGNTIYF.